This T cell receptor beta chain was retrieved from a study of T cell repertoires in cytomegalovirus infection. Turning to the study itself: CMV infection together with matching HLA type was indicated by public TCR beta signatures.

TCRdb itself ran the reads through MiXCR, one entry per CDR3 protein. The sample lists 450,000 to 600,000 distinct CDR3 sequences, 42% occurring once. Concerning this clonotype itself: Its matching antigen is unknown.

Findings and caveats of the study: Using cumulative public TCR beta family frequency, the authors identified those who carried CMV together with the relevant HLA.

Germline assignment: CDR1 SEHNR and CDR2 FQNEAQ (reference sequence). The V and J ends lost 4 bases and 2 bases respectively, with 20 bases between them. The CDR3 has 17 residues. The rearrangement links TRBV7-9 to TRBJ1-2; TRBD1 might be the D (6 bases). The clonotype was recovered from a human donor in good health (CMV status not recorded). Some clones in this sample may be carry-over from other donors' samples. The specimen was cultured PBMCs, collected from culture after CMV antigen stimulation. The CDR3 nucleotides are TGTGCCAGCAGCTCGTTCCGGGACAACGAAATAAACTATGGCTACACCTTC. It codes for CASSSFRDNEINYGYTF.